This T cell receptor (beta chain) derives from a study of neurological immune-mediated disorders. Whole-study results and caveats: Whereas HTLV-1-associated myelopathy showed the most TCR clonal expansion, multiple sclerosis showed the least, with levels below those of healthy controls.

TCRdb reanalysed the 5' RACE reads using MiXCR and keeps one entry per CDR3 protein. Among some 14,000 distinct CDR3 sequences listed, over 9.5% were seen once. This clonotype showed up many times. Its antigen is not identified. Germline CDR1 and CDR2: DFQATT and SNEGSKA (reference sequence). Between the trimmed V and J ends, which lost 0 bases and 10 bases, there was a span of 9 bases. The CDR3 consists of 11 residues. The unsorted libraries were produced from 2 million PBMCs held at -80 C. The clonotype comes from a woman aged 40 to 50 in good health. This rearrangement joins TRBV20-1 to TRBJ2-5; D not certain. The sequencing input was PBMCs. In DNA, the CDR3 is TGCAGTGCTAGAGATCTAGACGACCAGTACTTC. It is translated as CSARDLDDQYF.